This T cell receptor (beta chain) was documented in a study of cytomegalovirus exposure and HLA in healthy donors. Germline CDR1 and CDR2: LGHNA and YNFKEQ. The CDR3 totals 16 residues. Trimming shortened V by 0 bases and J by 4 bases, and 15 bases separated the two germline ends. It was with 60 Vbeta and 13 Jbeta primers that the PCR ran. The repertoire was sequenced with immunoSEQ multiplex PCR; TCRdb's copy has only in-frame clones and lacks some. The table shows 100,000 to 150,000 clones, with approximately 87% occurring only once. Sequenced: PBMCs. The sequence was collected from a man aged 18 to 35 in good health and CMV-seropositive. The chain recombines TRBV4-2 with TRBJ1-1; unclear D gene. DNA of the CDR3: TGTGCCAGCAGCCAAGATGTAGGCAGCCGAGGCACTGAAGCTTTCTTT. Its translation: CASSQDVGSRGTEAFF.